The next 6 T cell receptor beta chains were all read from a single sample in a study of beta chain features in type 1 diabetes. Reverse transcribing all isolated RNA meant expressed TCRB transcripts were sequenced. The repertoire was sequenced with immunoSEQ multiplex PCR; TCRdb's copy has only in-frame clones and lacks some. The repertoire includes fewer than 550,000 clones, about an eighth of them detected once, and about 0.042% sits in the top ten. The specimen was naive CD4+ T cells from blood. The source of these receptors is a young woman in good health.

V usage is TRBV5-1 and J usage is TRBJ2-7, with a possible D match to TRBD2 (6 bases). With 0 bases removed from V and 2 bases from J, the gap between germline ends came to 18 bases. The CDR3 totals 17 residues. In germline, CDR1 is SGHRS, CDR2 YFSETQ. Here the CDR3 reads CASSLEEGEPGTYEQYV. DNA of the CDR3: TGCGCCAGCAGCTTGGAGGAGGGAGAGCCAGGGACCTACGAGCAGTACGTC.

This clone was observed a few times. This chain links TRBV6-5 with TRBJ1-3, with 7 bases identical to TRBD1. Germline CDR1 is MNHEY and CDR2 is SVGAGI. This CDR3 has 11 residues. V shed 6 bases and J 11 bases; nucleotides not matched to a gene: 4. The chain's CDR3 is CASRRQGAIYF. For the CDR3, the DNA is TGTGCCAGCAGACGACAGGGAGCCATATATTTT.

The rearrangement links TRBV21-1 to TRBJ2-3; the D segment call TRBD2 is taken from the table without a DNA check. TRBV21-1 constitutes a pseudogene. The CDR3 is made up of 15 amino acids. CDR3 protein: CASSINSGRTDTQYF. The CDR3 DNA reads as TGTGCCAGCAGCATCAATAGCGGACGCACAGATACGCAGTATTTT.

The table lists this clone with a few counts. The V gene is TRBV14, the J gene TRBJ1-2; no reliable D call. The CDR3 is made up of 13 amino acids. In germline, CDR1 is SGHDN, CDR2 FVKESK. Trimming left V 4 bases short and J 7 bases short, with 13 bases between. CDR3 region: CASSPTTAPGYTF. The CDR3 region has the DNA TGTGCCAGCAGCCCAACGACGGCTCCTGGCTACACCTTC.

This clone has a handful of counts. The chain is built from TRBV29-1 and TRBJ2-2; D is possibly TRBD1 or TRBD2 (5 bases each). V lost 8 bases to trimming and J lost 5 bases, with 15 bases between them. There are 13 residues in the CDR3. Per germline, CDR1 SQVTM and CDR2 ANQGSEA. The CDR3 nucleotides are TGCAGCTTTGGGACGGTTCGTACCGGGGAGCTGTTTTTT. Translation: CSFGTVRTGELFF.

V is TRBV7-9 and J is TRBJ1-5, with 9 bases identical to TRBD1. Germline V lookup: CDR1 SEHNR, CDR2 FQNEAQ (reference sequence). V lost 5 bases, J lost 4 bases, and 9 bases stayed unmatched. This CDR3 spans 16 amino acids. The CDR3 DNA reads as TGTGCCAGCAGCCCAACACCGACAGGGGGAAATCAGCCCCAGCATTTT. Translated: CASSPTPTGGNQPQHF.